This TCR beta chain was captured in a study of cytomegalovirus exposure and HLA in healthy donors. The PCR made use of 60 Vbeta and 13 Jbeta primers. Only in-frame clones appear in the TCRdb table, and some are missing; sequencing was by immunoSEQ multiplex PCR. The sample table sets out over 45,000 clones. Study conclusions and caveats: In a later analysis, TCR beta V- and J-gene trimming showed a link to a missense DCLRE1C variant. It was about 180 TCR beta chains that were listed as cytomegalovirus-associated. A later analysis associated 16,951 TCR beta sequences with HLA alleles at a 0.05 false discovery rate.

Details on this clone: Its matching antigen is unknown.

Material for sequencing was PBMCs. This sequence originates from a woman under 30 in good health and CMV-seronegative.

The CDR3 here is CASSLDNRDYEQYF. CDR3 DNA: TGTGCCAGCAGCTTAGATAACAGGGACTACGAGCAGTACTTC. The rearrangement joins TRBV7-9 to TRBJ2-7, with a weak D call TRBD1 (6 bases). CDR1 is SEHNR, CDR2 FQNEAQ, per germline (reference sequence). This CDR3 has 14 residues. Trimming stripped 1 base from V and 3 bases from J, with 10 bases between.